Listed below are T cell receptor beta chains from one sample, sequenced in a study of blood T cell repertoires in COVID-19. Profiled with immunoSEQ multiplex PCR; TCRdb holds only in-frame clones, not every one. The table includes some 150,000 clones, about 86% detected once. Sequencing was done on a sample of peripheral blood. The receptors come from a woman aged 50 to 65 with active or convalescent COVID-19. Each CDR3 is given with its conserved first and last residue. Fields, in order: V gene, D gene, clone size, J gene, CDR3 protein, CDR3 DNA. A D gene is named only where the DNA matches it firmly. Not all rows give a size; the values are once, few, many and, for expanded clones, a class.

TRBV12-3/TRBV12-4	.	.	TRBJ2-3	CASSLAPVDTQYF	TGTGCCAGCAGTTTAGCGCCGGTCGATACGCAGTATTTT
TRBV3-1/TRBV3-2	TRBD2	once	TRBJ2-3	CASSPRGGLTDTQYF	TGTGCCAGCAGCCCGCGCGGGGGGCTCACAGATACGCAGTATTTT
TRBV4-1	TRBD2	.	TRBJ2-5	CASSHPRGGGQETQYF	TGCGCCAGCAGCCATCCTCGGGGGGGAGGCCAAGAGACCCAGTACTTC
TRBV5-1	TRBD2	.	TRBJ2-1	CASSLSALAGAGSYNEQFF	TGCGCCAGCAGCTTGAGTGCTCTAGCGGGTGCCGGCTCCTACAATGAGCAGTTCTTC
TRBV4-2	TRBD1	.	TRBJ2-7	CASSQQEGTGGDEQYF	TGTGCCAGCAGCCAACAGGAAGGGACAGGTGGTGACGAGCAGTACTTC
TRBV27	.	.	TRBJ1-6	CASSLSPGSNSPLHF	TGTGCCAGCAGTTTATCCCCCGGGTCTAATTCACCCCTCCACTTT
TRBV7-8	TRBD1	.	TRBJ1-2	CASSLDRGGWGGDTF	TGTGCCAGCAGCTTAGACAGGGGAGGCTGGGGTGGGGACACCTTC
TRBV4-1	.	.	TRBJ2-7	CASSLLFGSNEQYF	TGCGCCAGCAGCCTGCTATTCGGGTCCAACGAGCAGTACTTC
TRBV24-1	TRBD1	once	TRBJ2-1	CATSDFPTGDEQFF	TGTGCCACCAGTGATTTCCCGACAGGGGATGAGCAGTTCTTC
TRBV7-2	TRBD1	.	TRBJ1-2	CASSLATGTGYGYTF	TGTGCCAGCAGCCTCGCCACCGGGACAGGGTATGGCTACACCTTC
TRBV19	TRBD2	.	TRBJ2-1	CASSIDLSRTRGNEQFF	TGTGCCAGTAGTATAGATCTTTCCCGGACTAGAGGCAATGAGCAGTTCTTC
TRBV7-9	TRBD1	.	TRBJ1-2	CASSATGADGYTF	TGTGCCAGCAGCGCGACAGGGGCCGATGGCTACACCTTC
TRBV29-1	TRBD1	.	TRBJ1-2	CSVEGTGGGYTF	TGCAGCGTTGAGGGGACAGGGGGCGGCTACACCTTC
TRBV11-2	TRBD2	.	TRBJ2-3	CASSFGRAGGRTDTQYF	TGTGCCAGCAGTTTCGGCCGAGCGGGGGGACGCACAGATACGCAGTATTTT
TRBV12-5	.	.	TRBJ2-5	CASVPGCQETQYF	TGTGCTAGTGTCCCCGGGTGTCAAGAGACCCAGTACTTC
TRBV5-1	TRBD1	few	TRBJ1-3	CASSSSPDRGYSGNTIYF	TGCGCCAGCAGCTCCTCCCCGGACAGGGGATACTCTGGAAACACCATATATTTT
TRBV4-2	.	.	TRBJ1-2	CASSQERRDAARNGYTF	TGTGCCAGCAGCCAAGAACGGAGGGACGCCGCCAGGAATGGCTACACCTTC
TRBV2	.	.	TRBJ1-6	CASRLTGIVSPLHF	TGTGCCAGCAGACTCACAGGGATCGTTTCACCCCTCCACTTT
TRBV28	.	.	TRBJ1-5	CASSLQGVGNQPQHF	TGTGCCAGCAGTTTGCAGGGTGTGGGCAATCAGCCCCAGCATTTT
TRBV7-3	TRBD1	.	TRBJ2-3	CASSLGTGSDTQYF	TGTGCCAGCAGCTTAGGGACAGGGTCAGATACGCAGTATTTT
TRBV6-2/TRBV6-3	TRBD2	once	TRBJ2-1	CASSRGLAGNEQFF	TGTGCCAGCAGCCGCGGACTAGCGGGAAACGAGCAGTTCTTC
TRBV19	.	once	TRBJ2-1	CASSLSYNEQFF	TGTGCCAGTAGTCTCTCCTACAATGAGCAGTTCTTC
TRBV7-3	TRBD1	few	TRBJ2-1	CASKDGQGGSEQFF	TGTGCCAGCAAAGACGGACAGGGAGGAAGTGAGCAGTTCTTC
TRBV28	.	few	TRBJ1-6	CASSAPGDSPLHF	TGTGCCAGCAGTGCCCCCGGTGATTCACCCCTCCACTTT
TRBV28	.	.	TRBJ2-6	CASSKNQGSGANVLTF	TGTGCCAGCAGTAAAAATCAGGGATCTGGGGCCAACGTCCTGACTTTC
TRBV7-2	.	.	TRBJ1-2	CASTLNRVENGYTF	TGTGCCAGCACCCTCAACAGGGTTGAGAATGGCTACACCTTC
TRBV6-5	TRBD1	few	TRBJ2-7	CASRLEGAYSYEQYF	TGTGCCAGCAGACTAGAGGGGGCTTACTCCTACGAGCAGTACTTC
TRBV6-5	.	.	TRBJ1-5	CASSWSSYSNQPQHF	TGTGCCAGCAGTTGGTCTAGTTACAGCAATCAGCCCCAGCATTTT
TRBV25-1	.	.	TRBJ1-6	CASSESPQGNSPLHF	TGTGCCAGCAGTGAATCCCCGCAGGGGAATTCACCCCTCCACTTT
TRBV20-1	.	.	TRBJ1-5	CSANDRGSANQPQHF	TGCAGTGCTAATGATAGGGGGAGTGCGAATCAGCCCCAGCATTTT
TRBV14	.	once	TRBJ2-5	CASSQADNSRQYF	TGTGCCAGCAGCCAAGCGGACAATTCGCGGCAGTACTTC
TRBV11-1	.	.	TRBJ2-7	CASSLEGTLSHEQYF	TGTGCCAGCAGCTTAGAGGGGACTCTCTCCCACGAGCAGTACTTC
TRBV6-6	.	.	TRBJ1-6	CASSGGVGSPLHF	TGTGCCAGCAGTGGAGGGGTGGGGTCACCCCTCCACTTT
TRBV9	.	once	TRBJ2-7	CASSVGWTMNYEQYF	TGTGCCAGCAGCGTAGGCTGGACTATGAACTACGAGCAGTACTTC
TRBV28	.	.	TRBJ1-2	CASRPPGAFGYTF	TGTGCCAGCAGGCCGCCAGGGGCGTTCGGCTACACCTTC
TRBV5-5	TRBD1	.	TRBJ1-1	CASSRDRGYFENTEAFF	TGTGCCAGCAGCCGCGACAGGGGCTACTTCGAGAACACTGAAGCTTTCTTT
TRBV6-4	TRBD2	.	TRBJ2-3	CASDRLAPDFTDTQYF	TGTGCCAGCGACCGACTAGCGCCTGATTTCACAGATACGCAGTATTTT
TRBV19	TRBD2	.	TRBJ2-3	CASSRVAGHTDTQYF	TGTGCCAGTAGTAGGGTAGCGGGACACACAGATACGCAGTATTTT
TRBV6-6	.	.	TRBJ1-6	CAMGAGPDSPLHF	TGTGCCATGGGGGCAGGTCCGGATTCACCCCTCCACTTT
TRBV21-1	.	.	TRBJ2-1	CASSKAPASGSSYNEQFF	TGTGCCAGCAGCAAAGCGCCGGCTAGCGGGAGTAGCTACAATGAGCAGTTCTTC
TRBV9	TRBD1	few	TRBJ2-5	CASSAVEGGQGEETQYF	TGTGCCAGCAGCGCAGTAGAAGGGGGACAGGGGGAAGAGACCCAGTACTTC
TRBV19	TRBD1	once	TRBJ2-2	CASSDIPGQGYTGELFF	TGTGCCAGTAGCGATATACCGGGACAGGGATACACCGGGGAGCTGTTTTTT
TRBV28	.	.	TRBJ1-2	CASSKQGYGYTF	TGTGCCAGCAGCAAACAGGGTTACGGCTACACCTTC
TRBV28	TRBD1	.	TRBJ2-3	CAIRGPDDTDTQYF	TGTGCCATCAGGGGGCCCGACGACACGGATACGCAGTATTTT
TRBV28	.	.	TRBJ1-6	CASSLRQNNSPLHF	TGTGCCAGCAGTCTCCGACAGAATAATTCACCCCTCCACTTT
TRBV19	TRBD1	.	TRBJ2-5	CASKPIGRGQQETQYF	TGTGCCAGTAAACCGATCGGTAGGGGACAGCAAGAGACCCAGTACTTC
TRBV7-9	TRBD1	.	TRBJ1-4	CASSPPGQSNEKLFF	TGTGCCAGCAGCCCGCCGGGACAGAGTAATGAAAAACTGTTTTTT
TRBV5-1	TRBD2	.	TRBJ2-3	CASRRRASGEGGEADTQYF	TGCGCCAGCAGGAGGCGGGCTAGCGGGGAAGGGGGTGAGGCCGATACGCAGTATTTT
TRBV29-1	TRBD1	.	TRBJ1-2	CSVARTGGEDGYTF	TGCAGCGTTGCGAGGACAGGGGGCGAGGATGGCTACACCTTC
TRBV19	.	.	TRBJ1-5	CASSSTGNGYQPQHF	TGTGCCAGTAGTTCTACAGGGAATGGCTATCAGCCCCAGCATTTT
TRBV27	.	.	TRBJ1-4	CASMELSTNEKLFF	TGTGCCAGCATGGAGTTATCAACTAATGAAAAACTGTTTTTT
TRBV3-1/TRBV3-2	.	.	TRBJ2-1	CASSQDFGGGSASIF	.
TRBV4-3	.	.	TRBJ1-5	CASSQDHDRSNQPQHF	TGCGCCAGCAGCCAAGATCATGACAGGTCGAATCAGCCCCAGCATTTT
TRBV2	TRBD1	.	TRBJ1-5	CASSKGTGRQPQHF	TGTGCCAGCAGTAAGGGGACAGGGCGTCAGCCCCAGCATTTT
TRBV19	.	.	TRBJ1-1	CASSIPKGQHTEAFF	TGTGCCAGTAGTATCCCCAAAGGACAACACACTGAAGCTTTCTTT
TRBV5-6	.	.	TRBJ1-2	CASSQDTSYGYTF	TGTGCCAGCAGCCAGGACACAAGCTATGGCTACACCTTC
TRBV27	TRBD1	once	TRBJ1-1	CASSLAGGFGTEAFF	TGTGCCAGCAGTTTAGCAGGGGGCTTTGGGACTGAAGCTTTCTTT
TRBV6-5	TRBD1	few	TRBJ2-3	CASSRQGGTDTQYF	TGTGCCAGCAGCCGACAGGGCGGCACAGATACGCAGTATTTT
TRBV7-2	TRBD1	few	TRBJ1-1	CASSPQGASEAFF	TGTGCCAGCAGCCCTCAGGGGGCATCTGAAGCTTTCTTT